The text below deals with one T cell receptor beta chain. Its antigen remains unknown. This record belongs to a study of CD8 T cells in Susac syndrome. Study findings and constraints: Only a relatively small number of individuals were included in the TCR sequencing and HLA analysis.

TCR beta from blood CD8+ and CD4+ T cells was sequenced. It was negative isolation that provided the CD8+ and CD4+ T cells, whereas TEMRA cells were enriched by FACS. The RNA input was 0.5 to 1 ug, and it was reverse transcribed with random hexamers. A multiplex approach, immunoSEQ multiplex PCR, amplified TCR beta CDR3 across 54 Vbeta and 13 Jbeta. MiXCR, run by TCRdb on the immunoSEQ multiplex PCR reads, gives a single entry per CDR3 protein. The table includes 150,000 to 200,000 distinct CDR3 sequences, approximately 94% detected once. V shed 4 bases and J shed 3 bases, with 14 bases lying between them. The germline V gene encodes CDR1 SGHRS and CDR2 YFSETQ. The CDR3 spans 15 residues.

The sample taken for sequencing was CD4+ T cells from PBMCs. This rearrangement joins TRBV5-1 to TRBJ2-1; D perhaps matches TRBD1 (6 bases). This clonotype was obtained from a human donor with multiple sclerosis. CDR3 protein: CASSRQQGVYNEQFF. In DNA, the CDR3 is TGCGCCAGCAGCCGGCAACAGGGAGTCTACAATGAGCAGTTCTTC.